This record covers a single TCR beta chain. Its antigen is still unknown. Donors showed nominal health when sampled, although they likely had unrecorded immune exposures. This sample was taken from a study of cytomegalovirus exposure and HLA in healthy donors. About the study: A prior study identified just under 120 million unique TCR beta sequences from about 200 million T cells. Findings and caveats of the study: An ancestry cluster, one associated with Asian ancestry, reportedly showed fewer N-insertions than the roughly 670-donor mean in a later analysis. Later analysis associated a missense DCLRE1C variant with TCR beta V- and J-gene trimming.

The PCR ran on 60 Vbeta and 13 Jbeta primers. The table came from immunoSEQ multiplex PCR; TCRdb's copy has only in-frame clones and leaves some out. The sample carries over 80,000 clones, 73% recorded once. V lost 1 base, J lost 2 bases, and 9 bases lay in between. The V gene's germline CDR1 is LNHDA and CDR2 SQIVND (reference sequence). CDR3 length: 15 residues. The chain is built from TRBV19 and TRBJ2-4; D is undetermined. Source material: PBMCs. This receptor was obtained from a man aged 35-49 years in good health and CMV-seronegative. CDR3 bases: TGTGCCAGTAGTATAGTCCCAGGTTCCAAAAACATTCAGTACTTC. It yields the protein CASSIVPGSKNIQYF.